This TCR beta chain is drawn from a study of T cell responses to AZD1222 COVID-19 vaccine. The repertoire was sequenced with immunoSEQ multiplex PCR; TCRdb's copy has only in-frame clones and lacks some. The repertoire holds roughly 110,000 clones, with roughly 90% as singletons. CDR3 length equals 14 residues. Trimming removed 0 bases from V and 5 bases from J, with 10 bases in between. Germline assignment: CDR1 LGHNA and CDR2 YSLEER. Details on this clone: The target antigen is unknown.

Regarding the study as a whole: Spike regions recognized by vaccine-associated CD4 TCRs spanned the protein, led by 160-218 and 743-854. Donors, mostly white British, included more females; clonal diversity was possibly underestimated. Only a handful of AZD1222 recipients, six or seven in all, had baseline seropositivity.

V is TRBV4-3 and J is TRBJ2-5; possibly TRBD1 for D (6 bases). The sequence was collected from an adult in good health. The sequenced sample was peripheral blood, obtained on day 0 of AZD1222 vaccination. CDR3 DNA: TGCGCCAGCAGCCAAGACCAGGGGCTGGAGACCCAGTACTTC. Translation gives CASSQDQGLETQYF.